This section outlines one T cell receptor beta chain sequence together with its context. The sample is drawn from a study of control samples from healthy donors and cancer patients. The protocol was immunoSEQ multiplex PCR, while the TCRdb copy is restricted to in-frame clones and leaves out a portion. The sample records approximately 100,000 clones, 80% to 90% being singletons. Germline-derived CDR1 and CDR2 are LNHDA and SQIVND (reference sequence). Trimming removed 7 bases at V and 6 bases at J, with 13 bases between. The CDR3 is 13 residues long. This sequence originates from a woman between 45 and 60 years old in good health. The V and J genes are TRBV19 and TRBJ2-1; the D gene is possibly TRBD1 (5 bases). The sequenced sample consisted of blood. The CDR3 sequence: CASKGIGPNEQFF. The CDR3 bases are TGTGCCAGTAAGGGGATTGGACCCAATGAGCAGTTCTTC.